The source of this T cell receptor (beta chain) is a study of radiation and T cells in renal cell carcinoma. About the study: Nephrectomy followed 15 Gy stereotactic body radiation by 4 weeks.

As to time point: blood 2 weeks post-SBRT. Noted treatment: 15 Gy SBRT to primary tumor, nephrectomy 4 weeks later. As concerns this clone: No antigen is known for it.

The CDR3 is made up of 15 amino acids. The V end was cut by 4 bases, the J end by 6 bases, with 13 bases between. Germline V lookup: CDR1 MNHNS, CDR2 SASEGT. Sequencing was performed with immunoSEQ multiplex PCR; in TCRdb, only in-frame clones are kept and a portion is missing. The sample contains some 120,000 clones, 88% of which appear only once. Study results and limitations: Pretreatment tumor biopsies were lacking, so baseline clonotypes are unknown.

The sample consisted of blood, taken from a patient whose treatment included radiotherapy and nephrectomy. This receptor was taken from a woman between 70 and 85 years old with renal cell carcinoma. The chain has TRBV6-1 and TRBJ1-6; D is unclear. The CDR3 region has the DNA TGTGCCAGCAGTGGTCACGGACGGGTTAATTCACCCCTCCACTTT. As protein: CASSGHGRVNSPLHF.